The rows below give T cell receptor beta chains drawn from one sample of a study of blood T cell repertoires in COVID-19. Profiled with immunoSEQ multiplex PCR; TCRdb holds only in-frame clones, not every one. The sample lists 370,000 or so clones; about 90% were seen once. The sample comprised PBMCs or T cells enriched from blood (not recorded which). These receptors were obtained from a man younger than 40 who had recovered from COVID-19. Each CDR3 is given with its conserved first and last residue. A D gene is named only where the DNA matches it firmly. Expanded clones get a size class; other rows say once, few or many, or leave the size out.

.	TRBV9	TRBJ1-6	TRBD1	TGTGCCAGTGGAGACAGGGAGGTCCGCAATTCACCCCTCCACTTT	CASGDREVRNSPLHF
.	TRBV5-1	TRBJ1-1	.	TGCGCCACCAGCTGGGAGGGGAACACTGAAGCTTTCTTT	CATSWEGNTEAFF
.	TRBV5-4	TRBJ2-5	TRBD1	TGTGCCAGCAGCGGGACAGGGAGCTCCCAGACCCAGTACTTC	CASSGTGSSQTQYF
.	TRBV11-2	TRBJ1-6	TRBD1	TGTGCCAGCAGGTCACTACAGGGGGTTAGTTCACCCCTCCACTTT	CASRSLQGVSSPLHF
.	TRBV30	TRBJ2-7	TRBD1	TGTGCCTGGAGTGCCGGGACAGGGGGTTACGAGCAGTACTTC	CAWSAGTGGYEQYF
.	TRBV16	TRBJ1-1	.	TGTGCCAGCAGCCAAATAGTACAGGTGAACACTGAAGCTTTCTTT	CASSQIVQVNTEAFF
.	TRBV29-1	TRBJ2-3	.	TGCAGCGTTCGGCTGGGCTCGGGGACAGATACGCAGTATTTT	CSVRLGSGTDTQYF
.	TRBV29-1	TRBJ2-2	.	TGCAGCGCCCGGGAGACCGGGGAGCTGTTTTTT	CSARETGELFF
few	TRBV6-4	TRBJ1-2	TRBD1	TGTGCCAGCAGTGACGGGACAGGGGGTGATGGCTACACCTTC	CASSDGTGGDGYTF
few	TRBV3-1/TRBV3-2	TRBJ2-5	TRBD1	TGTGCCAGCAGCTACCGGGACAGGAAAGAGACCCAGTACTTC	CASSYRDRKETQYF
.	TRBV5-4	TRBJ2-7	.	TGTGCCAGCAGCTTGTCGCGTGGTGATAGCTCCTACGAGCAGTACTTC	CASSLSRGDSSYEQYF
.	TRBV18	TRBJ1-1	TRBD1	TGTGCCAGCTCACCTGGGACAGGTGATACTGAAGCTTTCTTT	CASSPGTGDTEAFF
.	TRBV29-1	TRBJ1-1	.	TGCAGCGTTTCGGGGAGGACTGAAGCTTTCTTT	CSVSGRTEAFF
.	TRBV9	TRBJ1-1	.	TGTGCCAGCAGCGTAGGTGTGGGGGGGGACTACACTGAAGCTTTCTTT	CASSVGVGGDYTEAFF
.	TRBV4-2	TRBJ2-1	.	TGTGCCAGCAGCCAAGATGAAGGGGTGGCCTACAATGAGCAGTTCTTC	CASSQDEGVAYNEQFF
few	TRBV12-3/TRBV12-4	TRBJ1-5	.	TGTGCCAGCAGTTTCACCGGGAATCAGCCCCAGCATTTT	CASSFTGNQPQHF
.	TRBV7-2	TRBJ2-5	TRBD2	TGTGCCAGCAGGCCCCCGGGACTAGGGCAAGAGACCCAGTACTTC	CASRPPGLGQETQYF
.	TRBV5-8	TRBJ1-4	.	TGTGCCAGCAGCTTGTTTGGGAGCGCTAATGAAAAACTGTTTTTT	CASSLFGSANEKLFF
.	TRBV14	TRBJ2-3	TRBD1	TGTGCCAGCAGCCAAGATGGCCGCGGACAGGGAATTGGAGATACGCAGTATTTT	CASSQDGRGQGIGDTQYF
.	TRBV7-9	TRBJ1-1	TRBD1	TGTGCCAGCAGCCCCCAGGGACAGACAAACACTGAAGCTTTCTTT	CASSPQGQTNTEAFF
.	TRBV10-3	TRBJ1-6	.	TGTGCCATCAGTGGGTCGGGGGGTAGGAATTCACCCCTCCACTTT	CAISGSGGRNSPLHF
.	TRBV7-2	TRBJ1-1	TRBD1	TGTGCCAGCAGCTCATTTAGACAGGGCTCGAGGACTGAAGCTTTCTTT	CASSSFRQGSRTEAFF
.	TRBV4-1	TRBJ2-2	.	TGCGCCAGCAGCCAAGATTTTACAAACACCGGGGAGCTGTTTTTT	CASSQDFTNTGELFF
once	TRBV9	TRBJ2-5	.	TGTGCCAGCAGCGTTTCTAGTTTAGAGACCCAGTACTTC	CASSVSSLETQYF
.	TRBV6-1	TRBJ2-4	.	TGTGCCAGCAGTGTCGACACCATCAGAGCCAAAAACATTCAGTACTTC	CASSVDTIRAKNIQYF
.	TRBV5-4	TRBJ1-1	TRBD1	TGTGCCAGCAGCGAACAGGGGGCGCAGAACACTGAAGCTTTCTTT	CASSEQGAQNTEAFF
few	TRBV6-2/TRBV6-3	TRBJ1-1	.	TGTGCCAGCAGTTATATGCGGACTTACGAAGCTTTCTTT	CASSYMRTYEAFF
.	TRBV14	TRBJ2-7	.	TGTGCCAGCAGCCAGGCCCCCGGGGGCTACGAGCAGTACTTC	CASSQAPGGYEQYF
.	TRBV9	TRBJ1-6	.	TGTGCCAGCAGCGTAGGTATCGGTAGTTATAATTCACCCCTCCACTTT	CASSVGIGSYNSPLHF
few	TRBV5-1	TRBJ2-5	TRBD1	TGCGCCAGCAGCACAACGGGACAGGGCGTGGGGACCCAGTACTTC	CASSTTGQGVGTQYF
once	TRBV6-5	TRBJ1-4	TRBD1	TGTGCCAGCAGCTTACCTAGTTGGGACAGAAAACTGTTTTTT	CASSLPSWDRKLFF
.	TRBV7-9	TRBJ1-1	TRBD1	TGTGCCAGCAGACGGGGACAGGGGGGTCTAATGAACACTGAAGCTTTCTTT	CASRRGQGGLMNTEAFF
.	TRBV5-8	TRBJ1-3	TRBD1	TGTGCCAGCAGCTTCGGGACAGGGACTGGAAACACCATATATTTT	CASSFGTGTGNTIYF
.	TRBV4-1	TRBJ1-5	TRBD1	TGCGCCAGCAGCCAAGGGGGACAGGGGGCAAATAGCAATCAGCCCCAGCATTTT	CASSQGGQGANSNQPQHF
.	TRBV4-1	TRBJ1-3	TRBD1	TGCGCCAGCAGCCAGCCTGGGGACAGGGACTCTGGAAACACCATATATTTT	CASSQPGDRDSGNTIYF
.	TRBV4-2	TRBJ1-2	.	TGTGCCAGCAGCGGGATTTCCAGGGGACATGGCTACACCTTC	CASSGISRGHGYTF
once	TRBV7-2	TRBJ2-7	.	TGTGCCAGCAGCTTAGGTGCCGGATTACAGGGATCCTACGAGCAGTACTTC	CASSLGAGLQGSYEQYF
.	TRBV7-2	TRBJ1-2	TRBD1	TGTGCCATCACCGGGCGGTGGACAGGGGCCGGGGGCTACACCTTC	CAITGRWTGAGGYTF
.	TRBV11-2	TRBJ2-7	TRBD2	TGTGCCAGCAGCTTAGATGGACTAGCGGGGGGCCGAACCTACGAGCAGTACTTC	CASSLDGLAGGRTYEQYF
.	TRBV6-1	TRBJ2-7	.	TGTGCCAGCAGTGAGGGTCTGGTAGCCGGAACCTACGAGCAGTACTTC	CASSEGLVAGTYEQYF
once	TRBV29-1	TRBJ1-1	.	TGCAGCGTTGAAGAGGTTCAGGGAATGAACACTGAAGCTTTCTTT	CSVEEVQGMNTEAFF
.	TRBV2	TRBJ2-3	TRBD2	TGTGCCAGCAGTCTAGCGGGGGTGGGCGCAGATACGCAGTATTTT	CASSLAGVGADTQYF
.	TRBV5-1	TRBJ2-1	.	TGCGCCAGCAGTTCCGGGTTTGGGAATGAGCAGTTCTTC	CASSSGFGNEQFF
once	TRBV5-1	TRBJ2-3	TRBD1	TGCGCCAGCAGCGGAGGACAGGGAGTCCCAGATACGCAGTATTTT	CASSGGQGVPDTQYF
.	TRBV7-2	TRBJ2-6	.	TGTGCTTGCAGGGGCTCTGGGGCCAACGTCCTGACTTTC	CACRGSGANVLTF
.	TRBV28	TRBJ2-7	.	TGTGCCAGCAGTTCCGACAGTTCCTACGAGCAGTACTTC	CASSSDSSYEQYF